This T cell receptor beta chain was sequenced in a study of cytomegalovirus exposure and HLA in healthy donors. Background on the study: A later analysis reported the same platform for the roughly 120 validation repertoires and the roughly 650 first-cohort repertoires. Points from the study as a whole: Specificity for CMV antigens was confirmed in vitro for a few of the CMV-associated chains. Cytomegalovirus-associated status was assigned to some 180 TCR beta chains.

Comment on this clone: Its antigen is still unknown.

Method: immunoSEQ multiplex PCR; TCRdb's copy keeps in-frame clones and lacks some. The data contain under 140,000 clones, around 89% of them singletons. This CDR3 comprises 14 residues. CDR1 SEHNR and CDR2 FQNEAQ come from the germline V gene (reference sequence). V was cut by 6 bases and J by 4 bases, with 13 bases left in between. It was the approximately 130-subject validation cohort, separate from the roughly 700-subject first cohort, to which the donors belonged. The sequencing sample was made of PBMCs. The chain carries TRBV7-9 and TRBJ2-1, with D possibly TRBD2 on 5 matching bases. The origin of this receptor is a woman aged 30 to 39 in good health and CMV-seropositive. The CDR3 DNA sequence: TGTGCCAGCAGTTCTACTGGCGGGTACAATGAGCAGTTCTTC. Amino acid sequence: CASSSTGGYNEQFF.